This record looks at one T cell receptor (beta chain) sequence and its context. The CDR3 is 14 amino acids. V shed 6 bases and J 0 bases; nucleotides not matched to a gene: 3. In germline, CDR1 is MNHNS, CDR2 SASEGT. Repertoires were generated with immunoSEQ multiplex PCR, while TCRdb's copy carries only in-frame clones and drops some. The top ten clones hold under 25% of a sample with 25,000 to 35,000 clones, about four fifths of them seen once. The sample is drawn from a study of OX40 agonist ivuxolimab in advanced cancers. The sample consisted of CD4+ or CD8+ T cells sorted from blood, taken in a trial of the OX40 agonist ivuxolimab. This chain connects TRBV6-1 to TRBJ2-7, with 9 nucleotides matching TRBD1. This receptor was identified in an adult with an advanced solid tumor such as melanoma, head and neck, liver or kidney cancer. The CDR3 spells CASSPGQGSYEQYF. The DNA for the CDR3 is TGTGCCAGCAGCCCGGGACAGGGCTCCTACGAGCAGTACTTC.